This T cell receptor beta chain was profiled in a study of cytomegalovirus exposure and HLA in healthy donors. Study-level points and caveats: Across donors, presence/absence analyses took sequencing depth to be roughly uniform. Among TCR sequences, most were rare, though some public TCRs appeared in many donors. Owing to their indistinguishability, certain V segments, notably TRBV6-2 and TRBV6-3, were excluded.

CDR1 is LGHNA, CDR2 YSLEER, per germline. The CDR3 loop spans 14 amino acids. The ends were cut back, 0 bases at V and 7 bases at J, with 9 bases in the middle. The PCR had 60 Vbeta and 13 Jbeta primers. The authors' processing: There were around 80 million unique TCR beta chains by a later count, and approximately 10 million of them were shared. Method: immunoSEQ multiplex PCR; TCRdb's copy keeps in-frame clones and lacks some. The V and J calls and the clone size are those of that table, but D and trimming were determined from the DNA. The sample holds some 190,000 clones; around 77% are singletons and the top ten take 1.5% to 2%. On this clone itself: The antigen is undetermined.

Sample: PBMCs. The sequence was obtained from a woman under 40 in good health and CMV-seronegative. The rearrangement uses TRBV4-3 and TRBJ2-2; D ambiguous. CDR3 sequence reads: CASSQDPPGGELFF. DNA of the CDR3: TGCGCCAGCAGCCAAGACCCGCCGGGCGGGGAGCTGTTTTTT.